These 14 T cell receptor beta chains originate from one sample sequenced in a study of T-cell reconstitution after alpha-beta-depleted transplantation in children. Preparation of the TCRbeta library involved a method that used unique molecular identifiers. Each CDR3 protein gets one entry after TCRdb re-called the PCR reads with MiXCR. In the table there are about 240,000 distinct CDR3 sequences, about 23% of which are singletons. The sample consisted of PBMCs, taken before TCRalphabeta/CD19-depleted stem cell transplant. These TCRs come from a girl aged 2-9 years with Fanconi anemia, due to receive a stem cell transplant.

This rearrangement joins TRBV7-9 to TRBJ1-1, with D tentatively TRBD1 (6 bases). The CDR3 runs 16 residues. The V and J ends lost 5 bases and 1 base respectively, with 17 bases between them. The germline gives CDR1 SEHNR, CDR2 FQNEAQ (reference sequence). The CDR3 coding sequence is TGTGCCAGCAGCCTGACACCGGGACAAGCGAACACTGAAGCTTTCTTT. Translated: CASSLTPGQANTEAFF. Filled out from reference TRBV7-9 and TRBJ1-1, the complete variable domain reads DTGVSQNPRHKITKRGQNVTFRCDPISEHNRLYWYRQTLGQGPEFLTYFQNEAQLEKSRLLSDRFSAERPKGSFSTLEIQRTEQGDSAMYLCASSLTPGQANTEAFFGQGTRLTVV.

This clonotype has just a few counts. V is TRBV7-9 and J is TRBJ2-1; D gene ambiguous. This CDR3 comprises 12 residues. Germline V gene lookup returns CDR1 SEHNR and CDR2 FQNEAQ (reference sequence). Between the trimmed V and J ends, which lost 5 bases and 8 bases, there was a span of 10 bases. CDR3 nucleotide sequence: TGTGCCAGCAGCACTCGGCCGGATGAGCAGTTCTTC. Its translation is CASSTRPDEQFF. Using reference TRBV7-9 and TRBJ2-1 for the parts outside the CDR3, the full variable domain is DTGVSQNPRHKITKRGQNVTFRCDPISEHNRLYWYRQTLGQGPEFLTYFQNEAQLEKSRLLSDRFSAERPKGSFSTLEIQRTEQGDSAMYLCASSTRPDEQFFGPGTRLTVL.

The rearrangement uses TRBV29-1 and TRBJ2-5; 7 bases map to TRBD2. The V gene end was trimmed by 4 bases and the J gene end by 5 bases; junction bases not matched to a gene: 10. Germline values: CDR1 SQVTM, CDR2 ANQGSEA. This CDR3 is 14 amino acids long. The CDR3 DNA reads TGCAGCGTTGGGGGGGGTTCGGGCCGGGAGACCCAGTACTTC. Protein sequence: CSVGGGSGRETQYF.

This clonotype was seen ten or more times. This chain connects TRBV29-1 to TRBJ2-1; D is perhaps TRBD2 (5 bases). The CDR3 length is 14 residues. The germline V gene has CDR1 SQVTM and CDR2 ANQGSEA. V was cut by 4 bases and J by 6 bases, with 16 bases left in between. CDR3 region: CSVGPITSSNEQFF. The CDR3 nucleotides are TGCAGCGTTGGCCCCATAACTAGTTCCAATGAGCAGTTCTTC.

This clonotype occurred many times. CDR3 DNA sequence: TGCGCCAGCAGCTTGGAAAAGGGATCGGACGAGCAGTACTTC. It encodes CASSLEKGSDEQYF. This chain joins TRBV5-1 and TRBJ2-7; D is uncertain. Germline CDR1 is SGHRS and CDR2 is YFSETQ. The CDR3 has 14 amino acids. V lost 0 bases and J 5 bases, leaving 12 bases between the germline ends.

CDR3 coding DNA: TGTGCCACTGAAGCGGGGCTCACAGATACGCAGTATTTT. It specifies CATEAGLTDTQYF. The J gene is TRBJ2-3, the V gene TRBV19, with 7 bases aligning to TRBD2. CDR3 size: 13 residues. Germline CDR1 and CDR2: LNHDA and SQIVND (reference sequence). After removal of 10 bases from V and 2 bases from J, the junction contained 6 bases not matched to a gene. Supplemented by reference TRBV19 and TRBJ2-3, the full variable domain reads DGGITQSPKYLFRKEGQNVTLSCEQNLNHDAMYWYRQDPGQGLRLIYYSQIVNDFQKGDIAEGYSVSREKKESFPLTVTSAQKNPTAFYLCATEAGLTDTQYFGPGTRLTVL.

The gene calls are TRBV29-1 and TRBJ1-2; D perhaps matches TRBD1 (5 bases). Trimming pared 5 bases from V and 1 base from J, leaving 14 bases between. The CDR3 length is 14 residues. The V gene's germline CDR1 is SQVTM and CDR2 ANQGSEA. The CDR3 here is CSVYTGTDNYGYTF. The DNA of the CDR3 is TGCAGCGTTTACACCGGGACGGATAACTATGGCTACACCTTC.

This clonotype has at least ten counts. This chain links TRBV20-1 with TRBJ2-7, with a weak D call TRBD2 (6 bases). Looked up from germline, CDR1 is DFQATT and CDR2 is SNEGSKA (reference sequence). CDR3 size: 13 residues. Trimming removed 5 bases at V and 5 bases at J, with 16 bases between. The CDR3 DNA sequence: TGCAGTGCTGGTGGGAGGCCTTTGGACGAGCAGTACTTC. It yields the protein CSAGGRPLDEQYF.

Comment on this clonotype: A read error is possible here, since a much larger clone lies one base away. The chain recombines TRBV28 with TRBJ2-7; TRBD2 might be the D (6 bases). Germline CDR1 is MDHEN and CDR2 is SYDVKM. V lost 10 bases to trimming and J lost 0 bases, with 13 bases between them. This CDR3 comprises 13 residues. CDR3 bases: TGTGCCACCAGACTAGGAAGCTCCTACGAGCAGTACTTC. Protein product: CATRLGSSYEQYF.

V usage is TRBV19 and J usage is TRBJ2-1; TRBD2 agrees at 9 bases. This CDR3 region has 14 residues. The V and J ends lost 7 bases and 4 bases, in that order; junction bases with no gene match: 5. The germline gives CDR1 LNHDA, CDR2 SQIVND (reference sequence). CDR3 in DNA: TGTGCCAGTACCCCGGGACTAGCTTACAATGAGCAGTTCTTC. The encoded protein is CASTPGLAYNEQFF.

At least ten counts were recorded for this clonotype. The rearrangement joins TRBV7-2 to TRBJ2-1, with unresolved D. Germline CDR1 is SGHTA and CDR2 is FQGNSA. The CDR3 runs to 13 residues. V was cut by 3 bases and J by 1 base, with 4 bases left in between. The CDR3 here is CASSLPSYNEQFF. CDR3 DNA: TGTGCCAGCAGCTTGCCGTCCTACAATGAGCAGTTCTTC.

This chain connects TRBV7-2 to TRBJ2-5; D gene ambiguous. Germline assignment: CDR1 SGHTA and CDR2 FQGNSA. V shed 2 bases and J shed 5 bases, with 12 bases lying between them. The length of the CDR3 is 14 residues. The DNA for the CDR3 is TGTGCCAGCAGCTTAATGAGAATTAGTGAGACCCAGTACTTC. Its translation: CASSLMRISETQYF. The full variable domain, rest sourced from reference TRBV7-2 and TRBJ2-5, is GAGVSQSPSNKVTEKGKDVELRCDPISGHTALYWYRQSLGQGLEFLIYFQGNSAPDKSGLPSDRFSAERTGGSVSTLTIQRTQQEDSAVYLCASSLMRISETQYFGPGTRLLVL.

This clonotype was observed a few times. This chain joins TRBV5-4 and TRBJ2-5; D is perhaps TRBD2 (5 bases). The germline gives CDR1 SGHNT, CDR2 YYREEE (reference sequence). CDR3 length: 13 residues. The V end was cut by 0 bases, the J end by 7 bases, with 10 bases between. CDR3 in DNA: TGTGCCAGCAGCTTGGACGAAGGAGGGACCCAGTACTTC. Protein: CASSLDEGGTQYF.

This chain joins TRBV2 and TRBJ2-3; D not certain. Germline CDR1 and CDR2: SNHLY and FYNNEI. CDR3 length equals 16 residues. V was shortened by 3 bases and J by 2 bases, with 15 bases between the two germline ends. This CDR3 is CASSDQVLLITDTQYF. Written as DNA, the CDR3 is TGTGCCAGCAGTGACCAAGTCCTATTGATCACAGATACGCAGTATTTT.